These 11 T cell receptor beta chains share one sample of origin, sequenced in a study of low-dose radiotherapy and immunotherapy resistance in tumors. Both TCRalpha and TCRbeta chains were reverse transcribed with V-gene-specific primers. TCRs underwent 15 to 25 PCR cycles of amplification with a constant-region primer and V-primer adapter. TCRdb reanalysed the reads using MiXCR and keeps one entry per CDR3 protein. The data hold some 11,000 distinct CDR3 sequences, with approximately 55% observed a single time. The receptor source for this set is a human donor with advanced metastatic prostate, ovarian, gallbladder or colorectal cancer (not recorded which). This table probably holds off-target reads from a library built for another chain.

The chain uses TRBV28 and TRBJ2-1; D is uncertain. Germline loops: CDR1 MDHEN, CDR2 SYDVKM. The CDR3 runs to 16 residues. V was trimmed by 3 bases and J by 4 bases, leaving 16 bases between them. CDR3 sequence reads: CASSLLLPRSYNEQFF. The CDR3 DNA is TGTGCCAGCAGTTTGTTGCTTCCCCGGTCATACAATGAGCAGTTCTTC. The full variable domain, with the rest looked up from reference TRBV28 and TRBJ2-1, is DVKVTQSSRYLVKRTGEKVFLECVQDMDHENMFWYRQDPGLGLRLIYFSYDVKMKEKGDIPEGYSVSREKKERFSLILESASTNQTSMYLCASSLLLPRSYNEQFFGPGTRLTVL.

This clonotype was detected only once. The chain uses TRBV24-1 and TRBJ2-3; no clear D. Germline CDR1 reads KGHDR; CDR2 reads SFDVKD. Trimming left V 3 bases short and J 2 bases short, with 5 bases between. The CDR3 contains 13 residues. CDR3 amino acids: CATSDISTDTQYF. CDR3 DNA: TGTGCCACCAGTGATATCTCCACAGATACGCAGTATTTT.

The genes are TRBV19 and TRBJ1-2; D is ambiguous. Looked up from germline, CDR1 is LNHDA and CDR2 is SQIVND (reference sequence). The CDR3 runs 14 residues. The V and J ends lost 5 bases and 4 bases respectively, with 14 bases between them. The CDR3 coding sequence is TGTGCCAGTAGTCTCAGCCGGGATATCTATGGCTACACCTTC. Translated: CASSLSRDIYGYTF.

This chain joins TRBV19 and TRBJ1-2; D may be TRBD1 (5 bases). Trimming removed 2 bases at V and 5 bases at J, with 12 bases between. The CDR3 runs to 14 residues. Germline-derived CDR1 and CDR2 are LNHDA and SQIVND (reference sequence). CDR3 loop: CASSISGVAYGYTF. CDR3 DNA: TGTGCCAGTAGTATATCGGGGGTCGCATATGGCTACACCTTC.

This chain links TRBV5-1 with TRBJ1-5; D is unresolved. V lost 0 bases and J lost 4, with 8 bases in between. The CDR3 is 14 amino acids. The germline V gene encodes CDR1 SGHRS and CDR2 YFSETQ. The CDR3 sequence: CASSLAGQNQPQHF. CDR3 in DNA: TGCGCCAGCAGCTTGGCCGGTCAGAATCAGCCCCAGCATTTT.

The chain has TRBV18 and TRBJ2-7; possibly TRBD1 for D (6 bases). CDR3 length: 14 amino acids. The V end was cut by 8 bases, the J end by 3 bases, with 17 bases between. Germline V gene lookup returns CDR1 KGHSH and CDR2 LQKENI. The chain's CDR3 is CASTSGTQYYEQYF. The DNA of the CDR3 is TGTGCCAGCACTTCCGGGACACAATACTACGAGCAGTACTTC.

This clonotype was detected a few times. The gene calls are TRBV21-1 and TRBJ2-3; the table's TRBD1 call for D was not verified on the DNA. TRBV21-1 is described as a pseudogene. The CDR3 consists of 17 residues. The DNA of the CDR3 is TGTGCCAGCAGCCCTCAGAGCGGGGGGCGGTCCACAGATACGCAGTATTTT. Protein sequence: CASSPQSGGRSTDTQYF.

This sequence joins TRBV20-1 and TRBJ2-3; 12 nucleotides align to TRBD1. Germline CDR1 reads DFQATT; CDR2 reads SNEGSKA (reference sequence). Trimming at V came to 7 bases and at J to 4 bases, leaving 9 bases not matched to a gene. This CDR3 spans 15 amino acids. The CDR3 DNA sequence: TGCAGTGTCTCCGGGACAGGGGGCTTCGCAGATACGCAGTATTTT. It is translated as CSVSGTGGFADTQYF.

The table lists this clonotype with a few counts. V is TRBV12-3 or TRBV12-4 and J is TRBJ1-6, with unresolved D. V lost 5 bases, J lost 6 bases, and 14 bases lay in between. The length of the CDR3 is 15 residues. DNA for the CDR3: TGTGCCAGCAGTACCGCGGGAACATTTAATTCACCCCTCCACTTT. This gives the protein CASSTAGTFNSPLHF.

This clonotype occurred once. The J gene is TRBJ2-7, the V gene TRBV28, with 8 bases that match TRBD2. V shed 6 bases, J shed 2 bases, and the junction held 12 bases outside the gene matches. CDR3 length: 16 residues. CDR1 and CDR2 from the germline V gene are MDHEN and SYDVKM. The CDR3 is CASRGGPTSAAYEQYF. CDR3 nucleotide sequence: TGTGCCAGCAGGGGGGGGCCGACTAGCGCGGCCTACGAGCAGTACTTC.

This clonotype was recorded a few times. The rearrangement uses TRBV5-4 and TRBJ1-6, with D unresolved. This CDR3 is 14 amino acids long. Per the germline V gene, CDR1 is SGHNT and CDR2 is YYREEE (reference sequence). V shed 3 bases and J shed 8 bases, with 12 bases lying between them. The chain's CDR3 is CASSYGLADSPLHF. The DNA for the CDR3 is TGTGCCAGCAGCTACGGACTTGCGGATTCACCCCTCCACTTT.